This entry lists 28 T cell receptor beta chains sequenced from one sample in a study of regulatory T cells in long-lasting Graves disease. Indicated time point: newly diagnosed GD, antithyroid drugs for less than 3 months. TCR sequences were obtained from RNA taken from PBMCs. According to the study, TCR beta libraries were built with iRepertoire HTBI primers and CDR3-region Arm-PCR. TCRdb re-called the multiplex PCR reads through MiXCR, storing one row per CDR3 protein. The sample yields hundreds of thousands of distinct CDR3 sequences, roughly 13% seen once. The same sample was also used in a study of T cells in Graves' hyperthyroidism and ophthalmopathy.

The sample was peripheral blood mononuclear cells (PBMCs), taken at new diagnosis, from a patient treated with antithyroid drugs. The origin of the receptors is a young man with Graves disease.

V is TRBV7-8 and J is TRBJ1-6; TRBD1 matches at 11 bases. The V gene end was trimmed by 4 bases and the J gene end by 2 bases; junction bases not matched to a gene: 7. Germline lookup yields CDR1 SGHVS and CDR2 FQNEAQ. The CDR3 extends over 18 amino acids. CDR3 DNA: TGTGCCAGCAGCTCTCGGACAGGGGGCAGTACCTATAATTCACCCCTCCACTTT. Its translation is CASSSRTGGSTYNSPLHF.

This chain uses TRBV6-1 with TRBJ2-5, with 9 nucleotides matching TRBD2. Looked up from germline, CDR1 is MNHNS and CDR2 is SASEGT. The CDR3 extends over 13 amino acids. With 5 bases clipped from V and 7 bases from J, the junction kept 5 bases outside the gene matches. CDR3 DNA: TGTGCCAGCAGTCAACATAGCGGGAGGACCCAGTACTTC. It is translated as CASSQHSGRTQYF.

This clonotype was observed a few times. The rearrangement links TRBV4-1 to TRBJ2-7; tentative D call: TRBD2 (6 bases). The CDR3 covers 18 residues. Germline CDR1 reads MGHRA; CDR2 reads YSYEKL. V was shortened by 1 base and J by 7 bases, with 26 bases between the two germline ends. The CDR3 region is CASSQGRRDLTLAGEQYF. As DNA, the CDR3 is TGCGCCAGCAGCCAAGGTCGCAGGGACCTCACCCTGGCGGGAGAGCAGTACTTC.

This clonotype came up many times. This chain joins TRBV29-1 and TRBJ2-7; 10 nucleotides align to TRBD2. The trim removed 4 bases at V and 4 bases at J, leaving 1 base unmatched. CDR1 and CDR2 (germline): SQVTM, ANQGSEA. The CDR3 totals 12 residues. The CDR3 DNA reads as TGCAGCGTTGGTAGCGGGAGGTACGAGCAGTACTTC. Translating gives CSVGSGRYEQYF.

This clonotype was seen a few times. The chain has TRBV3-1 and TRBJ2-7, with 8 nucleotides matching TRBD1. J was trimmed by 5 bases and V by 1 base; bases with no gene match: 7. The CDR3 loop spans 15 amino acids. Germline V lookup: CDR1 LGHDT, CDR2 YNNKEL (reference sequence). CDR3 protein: CASSQGRTGPDEQYF. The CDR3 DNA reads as TGTGCCAGCAGCCAAGGCCGGACAGGGCCCGACGAGCAGTACTTC.

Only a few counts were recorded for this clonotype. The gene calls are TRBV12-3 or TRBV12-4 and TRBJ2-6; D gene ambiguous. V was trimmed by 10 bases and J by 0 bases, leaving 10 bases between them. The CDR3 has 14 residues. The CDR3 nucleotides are TGTGCCACCCTTCCGAGCTCTGGGGCCAACGTCCTGACTTTC. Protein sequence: CATLPSSGANVLTF.

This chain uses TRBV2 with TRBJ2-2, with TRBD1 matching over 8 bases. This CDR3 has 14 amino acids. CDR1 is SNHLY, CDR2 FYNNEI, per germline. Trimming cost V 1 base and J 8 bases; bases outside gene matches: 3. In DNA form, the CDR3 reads TGTGCCAGCAGTGAAGTGCAGGGGGCAGGGGAGCTGTTTTTT. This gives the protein CASSEVQGAGELFF.

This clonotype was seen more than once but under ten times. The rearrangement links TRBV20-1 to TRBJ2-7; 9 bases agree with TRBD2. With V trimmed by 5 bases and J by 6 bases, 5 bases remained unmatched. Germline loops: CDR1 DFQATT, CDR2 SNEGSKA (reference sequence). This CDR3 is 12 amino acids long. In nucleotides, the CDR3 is TGCAGTGCTTTAGCGGGAGCCCGCGAGCAGTACTTC. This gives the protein CSALAGAREQYF.

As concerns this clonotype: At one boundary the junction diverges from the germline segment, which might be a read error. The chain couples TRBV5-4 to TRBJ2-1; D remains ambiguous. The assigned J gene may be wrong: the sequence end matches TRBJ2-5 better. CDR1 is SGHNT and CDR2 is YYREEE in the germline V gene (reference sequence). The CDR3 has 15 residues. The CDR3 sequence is CVSSSPGRFEETQYF. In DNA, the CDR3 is TGTGTCAGCAGCTCGCCCGGACGTTTTGAAGAGACCCAGTACTTC.

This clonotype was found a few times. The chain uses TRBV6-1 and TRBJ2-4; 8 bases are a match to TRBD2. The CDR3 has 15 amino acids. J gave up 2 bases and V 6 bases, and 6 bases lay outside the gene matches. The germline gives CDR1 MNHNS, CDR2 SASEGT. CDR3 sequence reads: CASSHGGGTKNIQYF. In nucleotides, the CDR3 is TGTGCCAGCAGCCACGGGGGGGGCACCAAAAACATTCAGTACTTC.

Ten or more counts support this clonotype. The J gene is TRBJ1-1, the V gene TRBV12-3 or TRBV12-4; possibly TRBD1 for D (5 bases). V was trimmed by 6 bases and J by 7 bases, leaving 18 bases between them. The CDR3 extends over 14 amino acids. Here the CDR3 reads CASSLMTERGEAFF. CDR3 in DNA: TGTGCCAGCAGCCTAATGACAGAGAGGGGTGAAGCTTTCTTT.

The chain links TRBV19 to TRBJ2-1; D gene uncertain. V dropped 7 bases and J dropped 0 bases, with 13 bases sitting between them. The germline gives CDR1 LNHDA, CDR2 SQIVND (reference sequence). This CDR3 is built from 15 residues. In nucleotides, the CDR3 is TGTGCCAGTAAAAAGGCTGACTCCTCCTACAATGAGCAGTTCTTC. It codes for CASKKADSSYNEQFF.

In DNA, the CDR3 is TGTGCCAGCAGCCCGACAGGACTAGCGGGAGGGCCGCCGTACAATGAGCAGTTCTTC. Amino acids: CASSPTGLAGGPPYNEQFF. The genes are TRBV3-1 and TRBJ2-1; 15 nucleotides align to TRBD2. Germline CDR1 and CDR2: LGHDT and YNNKEL (reference sequence). The J segment lost 4 bases and the V segment lost 4 bases, leaving 11 bases of the junction unmatched. The CDR3 sequence is 19 residues long.

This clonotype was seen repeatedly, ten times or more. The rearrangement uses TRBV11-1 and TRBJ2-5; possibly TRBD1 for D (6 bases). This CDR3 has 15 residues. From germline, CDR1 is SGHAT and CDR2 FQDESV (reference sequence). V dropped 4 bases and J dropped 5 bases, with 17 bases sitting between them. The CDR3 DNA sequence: TGTGCCAGCAGCTCACGGTCCCCAGGGGTGGAGACCCAGTACTTC. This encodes CASSSRSPGVETQYF.

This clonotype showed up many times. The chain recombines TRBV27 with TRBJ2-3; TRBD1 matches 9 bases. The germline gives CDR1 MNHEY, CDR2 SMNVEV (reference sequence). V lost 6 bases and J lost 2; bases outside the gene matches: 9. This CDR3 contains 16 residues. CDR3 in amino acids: CASSPGWTGDTDTQYF. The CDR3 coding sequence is TGTGCCAGCAGCCCCGGTTGGACAGGGGACACAGATACGCAGTATTTT.

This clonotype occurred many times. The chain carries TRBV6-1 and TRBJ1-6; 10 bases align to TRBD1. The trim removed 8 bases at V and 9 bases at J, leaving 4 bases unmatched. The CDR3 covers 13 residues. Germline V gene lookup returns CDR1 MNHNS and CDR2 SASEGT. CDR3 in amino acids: CASRGQGSSPLHF. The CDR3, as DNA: TGTGCCAGCCGGGGACAGGGGAGTTCACCCCTCCACTTT.

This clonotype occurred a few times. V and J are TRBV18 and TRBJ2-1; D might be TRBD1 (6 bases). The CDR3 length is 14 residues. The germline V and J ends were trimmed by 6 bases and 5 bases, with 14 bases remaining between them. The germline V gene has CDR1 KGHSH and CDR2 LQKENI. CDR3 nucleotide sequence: TGTGCCAGCTCGCGCCCGGGACAACACAATGAGCAGTTCTTC. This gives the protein CASSRPGQHNEQFF.

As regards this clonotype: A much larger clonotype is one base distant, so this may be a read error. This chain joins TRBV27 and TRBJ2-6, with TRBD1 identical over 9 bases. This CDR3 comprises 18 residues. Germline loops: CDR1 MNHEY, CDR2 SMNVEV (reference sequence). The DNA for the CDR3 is TGTGCCAGCAGTTTATACACAGGGGGCAACTCTGGGACCAACGTCCTGACTTTC. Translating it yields CASSLYTGGNSGTNVLTF.

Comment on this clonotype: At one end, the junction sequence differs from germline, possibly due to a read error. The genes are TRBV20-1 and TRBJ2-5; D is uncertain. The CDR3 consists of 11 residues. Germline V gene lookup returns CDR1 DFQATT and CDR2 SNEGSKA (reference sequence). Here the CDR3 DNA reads TGCGGTGCTAGAGATCCGAAGACCCAGTACTTT. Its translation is CGARDPKTQYF.

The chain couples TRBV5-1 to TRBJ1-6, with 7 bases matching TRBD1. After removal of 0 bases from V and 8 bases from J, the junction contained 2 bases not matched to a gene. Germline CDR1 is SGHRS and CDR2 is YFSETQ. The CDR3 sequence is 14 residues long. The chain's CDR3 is CASSLAQGYSPLHF. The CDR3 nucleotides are TGCGCCAGCAGCTTGGCACAGGGGTATTCACCCCTCCACTTT.

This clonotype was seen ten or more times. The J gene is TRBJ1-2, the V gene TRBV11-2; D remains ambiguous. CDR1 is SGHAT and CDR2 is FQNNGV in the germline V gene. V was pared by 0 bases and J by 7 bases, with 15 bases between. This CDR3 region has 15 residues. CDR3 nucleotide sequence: TGTGCCAGCAGCTTAGATCTGGTCCAATCGGGTGGCTACACCTTC. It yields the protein CASSLDLVQSGGYTF.

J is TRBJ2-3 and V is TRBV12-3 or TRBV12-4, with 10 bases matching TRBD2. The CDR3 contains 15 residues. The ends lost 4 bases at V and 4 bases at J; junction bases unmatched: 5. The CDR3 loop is CASSYSSGSADTQYF. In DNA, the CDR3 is TGTGCCAGCAGTTACTCTAGCGGGAGTGCAGATACGCAGTATTTT.

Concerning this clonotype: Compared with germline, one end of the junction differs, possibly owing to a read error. Here the CDR3 DNA reads TGTGTCTGGTCACGGACTAGCGGCACAGATACGCAGTATTTT. Its translation is CVWSRTSGTDTQYF. This chain connects TRBV30 to TRBJ2-3; 9 nucleotides line up with TRBD2. The germline V gene has CDR1 GTSNPN and CDR2 SVGIG (reference sequence). CDR3 length: 14 residues.

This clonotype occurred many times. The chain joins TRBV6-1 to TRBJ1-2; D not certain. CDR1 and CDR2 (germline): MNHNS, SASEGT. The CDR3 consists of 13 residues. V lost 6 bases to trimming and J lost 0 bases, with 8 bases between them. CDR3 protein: CASSRTPNYGYTF. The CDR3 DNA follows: TGTGCCAGCAGCCGAACCCCTAACTATGGCTACACCTTC.

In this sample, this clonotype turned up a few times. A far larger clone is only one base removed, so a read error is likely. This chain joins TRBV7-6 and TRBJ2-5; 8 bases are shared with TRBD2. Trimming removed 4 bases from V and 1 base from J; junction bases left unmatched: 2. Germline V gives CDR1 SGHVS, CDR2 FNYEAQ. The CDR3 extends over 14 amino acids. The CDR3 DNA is TGTGCCAGCAGCTCAAGCGGGAGCCAAGAGACCCAGTACTTC. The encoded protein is CASSSSGSQETQYF.

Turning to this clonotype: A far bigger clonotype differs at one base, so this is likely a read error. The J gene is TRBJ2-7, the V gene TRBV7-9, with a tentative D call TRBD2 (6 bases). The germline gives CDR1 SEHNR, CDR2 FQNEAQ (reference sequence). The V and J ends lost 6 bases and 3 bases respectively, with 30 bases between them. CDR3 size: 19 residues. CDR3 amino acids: CASSLKLRGLSGDIYEQYF. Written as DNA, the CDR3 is TGTGCCAGCAGTTTAAAATTACGAGGGCTATCGGGGGATATCTACGAGCAGTACTTC.

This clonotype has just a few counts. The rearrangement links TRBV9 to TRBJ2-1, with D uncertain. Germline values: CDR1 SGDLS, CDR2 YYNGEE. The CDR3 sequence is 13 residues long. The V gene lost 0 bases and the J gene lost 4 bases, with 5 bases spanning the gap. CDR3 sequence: CASSVEVYNEQFF. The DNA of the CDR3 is TGTGCCAGCAGCGTAGAGGTATACAATGAGCAGTTCTTC.

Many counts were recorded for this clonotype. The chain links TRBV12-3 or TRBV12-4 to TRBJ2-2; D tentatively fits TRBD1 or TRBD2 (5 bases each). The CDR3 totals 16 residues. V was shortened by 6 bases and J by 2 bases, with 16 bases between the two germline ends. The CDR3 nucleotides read TGTGCCAGCAGGGGGACCGGGACCCTAAACACCGGGGAGCTGTTTTTT. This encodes CASRGTGTLNTGELFF.